This T cell receptor (beta chain) was captured by sequencing in a study of blood T cell repertoires in COVID-19. Assay: immunoSEQ multiplex PCR; the TCRdb copy retains only in-frame clones and omits some. The sample has 70,000 to 90,000 clones, about 88% seen once; the top ten hold less than 9.5%. There are 10 residues in the CDR3. CDR1 and CDR2 (germline): MNHEY, SVGAGI. Trimming pared 10 bases from V and 7 bases from J, leaving 8 bases between. Sequencing was performed on peripheral blood. V usage is TRBV6-5 and J usage is TRBJ2-1; D unclear. The origin of this receptor is a man aged 60 to 75 with acute or convalescent COVID-19. CDR3 bases: TGTGCCATCAACAAAAATGAGCAGTTCTTC. This encodes CAINKNEQFF.